These 15 T cell receptor beta chains share one sample of origin, sequenced in a study of T cell changes during pregnancy in multiple sclerosis. Only in-frame clones appear in the TCRdb table, and some are missing; sequencing was by immunoSEQ multiplex PCR. The data contain tens of thousands of clones, almost 95% of them singletons. Source: CD4+ T cells from peripheral blood mononuclear cells, taken in the third trimester of pregnancy. Receptors were obtained from a female donor with multiple sclerosis, enrolled in a pregnancy study.

The V and J genes are TRBV7-2 and TRBJ2-6; 10 nucleotides match TRBD1. V trimming: 5 bases; J trimming: 6 bases; junction bases outside the gene matches: 4. The CDR3 extends over 15 amino acids. The germline V gene has CDR1 SGHTA and CDR2 FQGNSA. As DNA, the CDR3 is TGTGCCAGCAGCCCTCGACAGGGGGCGGCCAACGTCCTGACTTTC. The encoded protein is CASSPRQGAANVLTF.

The rearrangement links TRBV30 to TRBJ1-1; D perhaps matches TRBD1 (5 bases). The V end was cut by 3 bases, the J end by 1 base, with 6 bases between. The CDR3 has 12 amino acids. Germline lookup yields CDR1 GTSNPN and CDR2 SVGIG (reference sequence). The CDR3 here is CAWRGQNTEAFF. CDR3 DNA sequence: TGTGCCTGGAGAGGACAGAACACTGAAGCTTTCTTT.

The count of this clone is one. The CDR3 loop is CASLRTGELFF. CDR3 coding DNA: TGTGCCAGCCTCCGCACCGGGGAGCTGTTTTTT. The rearrangement links TRBV2 to TRBJ2-2; no clear D gene. Between the trimmed V and J ends, which lost 8 bases and 4 bases, there was a span of 5 bases. This CDR3 is built from 11 residues. Germline V CDR1 and CDR2: SNHLY, FYNNEI. Combining the CDR3 with reference TRBV2 and TRBJ2-2 gives the whole variable domain EPEVTQTPSHQVTQMGQEVILRCVPISNHLYFYWYRQILGQKVEFLVSFYNNEISEKSEIFDDQFSVERPDGSNFTLKIRSTKLEDSAMYFCASLRTGELFFGEGSRLTVL.

The chain combines TRBV21-1 with TRBJ2-7; TRBD2, the table's D call, was not compared with the DNA. TRBV21-1 is given as a pseudogene. This CDR3 has 12 amino acids. In nucleotides, the CDR3 is TGTGCCAGCAGCGCTAGCTCCTACGAGCAGTACTTC. Protein sequence: CASSASSYEQYF.

V and J are TRBV28 and TRBJ2-7; TRBD2 might be the D (5 bases). The V gene lost 6 bases and the J gene lost 3 bases, with 18 bases spanning the gap. CDR1 is MDHEN, CDR2 SYDVKM, per germline. The CDR3 is 15 amino acids. The CDR3: CASSSGELKVYEQYF. As DNA, the CDR3 is TGTGCCAGCAGCTCCGGGGAACTGAAGGTCTACGAGCAGTACTTC.

This clone was detected only once. The J gene is TRBJ2-3, the V gene TRBV5-4; 7 bases are shared with TRBD2. Looked up from germline, CDR1 is SGHNT and CDR2 is YYREEE (reference sequence). CDR3 length equals 15 residues. Losses at the gene ends were 0 bases for V and 1 base for J; bases not matched to a gene: 2. CDR3 nucleotide sequence: TGTGCCAGCAGCTTGGGCGGGAGTCGCACAGATACGCAGTATTTT. Its translation is CASSLGGSRTDTQYF.

The chain links TRBV5-1 to TRBJ1-1, with TRBD1 identical over 9 bases. CDR1 and CDR2 (germline): SGHRS, YFSETQ. V shed 5 bases, J shed 4 bases, and the junction held 9 bases outside the gene matches. This CDR3 is 15 amino acids long. Here the CDR3 reads CASSSQGAGGTEAFF. As DNA, the CDR3 is TGCGCCAGCAGTTCACAGGGGGCGGGGGGCACTGAAGCTTTCTTT.

CDR3: CASSMRRQNTGELFF. The CDR3 nucleotides read TGTGCCAGTAGTATGAGGAGGCAGAACACCGGGGAGCTGTTTTTT. V and J are TRBV19 and TRBJ2-2; the D gene is possibly TRBD2 (5 bases). Trimming cost V 3 bases and J 1 base, with 9 bases left between them. The V gene's germline CDR1 is LNHDA and CDR2 SQIVND (reference sequence). The CDR3 has 15 residues.

V usage is TRBV5-1 and J usage is TRBJ2-1; D is perhaps TRBD1 (5 bases). V shed 5 bases and J shed 0 bases, with 12 bases lying between them. CDR1 is SGHRS and CDR2 is YFSETQ in the germline V gene. The CDR3 loop spans 15 amino acids. The CDR3 bases are TGCGCCAGCAGAACCGACAGACGCTCCTACAATGAGCAGTTCTTC. This gives the protein CASRTDRRSYNEQFF.

The chain uses TRBV30 and TRBJ1-1; the match to TRBD1 covers 8 bases. The V and J ends lost 6 bases and 5 bases, in that order; junction bases with no gene match: 11. Germline CDR1 GTSNPN, CDR2 SVGIG (reference sequence). This CDR3 is 14 amino acids long. Here the CDR3 reads CACRPGGAGTEAFF. The DNA of the CDR3 is TGTGCCTGTCGGCCAGGGGGCGCGGGGACTGAAGCTTTCTTT.

The genes are TRBV5-4 and TRBJ2-1, with 9 positions matching TRBD1. Trimming at V came to 5 bases and at J to 6 bases, leaving 12 bases not matched to a gene. The length of the CDR3 is 16 residues. CDR1 SGHNT and CDR2 YYREEE come from the germline V gene (reference sequence). Here the CDR3 DNA reads TGTGCCAGCAGTTCCTTCGTGGGGACAGGGTCCAATGAGCAGTTCTTC. This gives the protein CASSSFVGTGSNEQFF.

The V gene is TRBV5-1, the J gene TRBJ2-2, with 9 positions matching TRBD1. The trim removed 3 bases at V and 3 bases at J, leaving 9 bases unmatched. Germline CDR1 and CDR2: SGHRS and YFSETQ. The CDR3 spans 17 residues. CDR3 loop: CASSSGDRVVDTGELFF. Here the CDR3 DNA reads TGCGCCAGCAGCTCCGGGGACAGGGTCGTGGACACCGGGGAGCTGTTTTTT.

The chain carries TRBV5-4 and TRBJ2-7, with TRBD2 as a possible D gene (5 bases). CDR1 and CDR2 (germline): SGHNT, YYREEE (reference sequence). V lost 1 base, J lost 7 bases, and 15 bases lay in between. The CDR3 is 14 residues long. CDR3 bases: TGTGCCAGCAGCTTGAAGGGTCCGCCGGGGGAGCAGTACTTC. Translation: CASSLKGPPGEQYF.

The genes are TRBV7-3 and TRBJ2-2; TRBD1 matches 9 bases. After removal of 5 bases from V and 5 bases from J, the junction contained 9 bases not matched to a gene. The CDR3 contains 16 residues. Germline V CDR1 and CDR2: SGHTA, FQGTGA. Here the CDR3 DNA reads TGTGCCAGCAGCCCGTCCGGGACAGGGATTACCGGGGAGCTGTTTTTT. Its translation: CASSPSGTGITGELFF.

This sequence joins TRBV18 and TRBJ2-3; 10 nucleotides agree with TRBD1. V shed 4 bases and J 5 bases; nucleotides not matched to a gene: 12. The CDR3 runs to 17 residues. CDR1 and CDR2 from the germline V gene are KGHSH and LQKENI. The DNA of the CDR3 is TGTGCCAGCTCACTATCCGGGACAGGGGTCGGAATAGATACGCAGTATTTT. Amino acid sequence: CASSLSGTGVGIDTQYF.